The 25 T cell receptor beta chains below come from one sample, sequenced in a study of T cell clonality in common variable immunodeficiency. TCRdb's table, derived via immunoSEQ multiplex PCR, lists solely in-frame clones and lacks some. This sample comprises some 38,000 clones, none seen once only. Source material: peripheral blood mononuclear cells. All receptors come from a person aged 18 to 75 in good health.

On this clone: Read data end 3 residues before the CDR3 end; the end is taken from the germline J gene. The J gene is TRBJ2-2, the V gene TRBV30; D possibly corresponds to TRBD2 (5 bases). CDR3 length equals 12 residues. Looked up from germline, CDR1 is GTSNPN and CDR2 is SVGIG (reference sequence). The covered CDR3 bases are TGTGCCTGGAGTCCGACTAATTCACCG. Translated: CAWSPTNSP. The full CDR3 reads CAWSPTNSPLFF.

This clone has ten or more counts. With the read ending 3 residues before the CDR3 end, the germline J gene is used to fill in that end. The V call is TRBV19, the J call TRBJ2-7, with TRBD2 matching over 7 bases. Germline-derived CDR1 and CDR2 are LNHDA and SQIVND (reference sequence). The CDR3 sequence is 15 residues long. V shed 5 bases, J shed 2 bases, and the junction held 9 bases outside the gene matches. The covered CDR3 bases are TGTGCCAGTAGTTTGGAGGAGCGGGGCCCCTACGAG. Translated, it gives CASSLEERGPYE. The whole CDR3 sequence reads CASSLEERGPYEQYF.

A word on this clone: The observed sequence ends 3 residues before the CDR3 terminus, with the missing tail filled in from the germline J gene. The rearrangement joins TRBV6-4 to TRBJ1-2, with D unresolved. CDR3 length: 19 residues. CDR1 is MRHNA, CDR2 SNTAGT, per germline. This chain's CDR3 is CASSDNSGSGFFRTDTYTF. CDR3 DNA, as far as it was read: TGTGCCAGCAGTGACAATAGCGGGAGTGGTTTCTTCCGCACAGATACC.

This clone occurred many times. From the germline J gene comes the end of the CDR3, since the read stops 3 residues before it. The chain recombines TRBV2 with TRBJ1-4; D might be TRBD1 (5 bases). Trimming left V 8 bases short and J 8 bases short, with 15 bases between. The CDR3 is made up of 13 amino acids. CDR1 SNHLY and CDR2 FYNNEI come from the germline V gene. Partial CDR3 DNA: TGTGCCAGCCGCGGGACTCAAGGGGAAAAA. Protein sequence: CASRGTQGEK. The CDR3 in full is CASRGTQGEKLFF.

This clone was observed a few times. The read finishes 3 residues shy of the CDR3 end, and the germline J gene is used to complete it. J is TRBJ2-2 and V is TRBV30; weak D call: TRBD1 (6 bases). This CDR3 region has 14 residues. From germline, CDR1 is GTSNPN and CDR2 SVGIG (reference sequence). The CDR3 bases that were read are TGTGCCTGGAGTGCGAAACAGGGCCCGGAAAAG. This codes for CAWSAKQGPEK. The entire CDR3 protein is CAWSAKQGPEKLFF.

CDR3: CASSLVGRADTQYF. The part of the CDR3 DNA that was read is TGTGCCAGCAGCTTAGTCGGGCGGGCAGATACC. The gene calls are TRBV7-2 and TRBJ2-5; perhaps TRBD2 as D (5 bases). The CDR3 extends 3 residues past the end of the read, so its final part is completed from the germline J gene. This CDR3 is built from 14 residues. The germline V gene has CDR1 SGHTA and CDR2 FQGNSA.

This clone was seen only a few times. The CDR3 end is not reached by the read, which stops 3 residues before it; the germline J gene fills it in. The V and J genes are TRBV19 and TRBJ2-1, with TRBD2 identical over 9 bases. V shed 8 bases, J shed 2 bases, and the junction held 10 bases outside the gene matches. The CDR3 length is 16 residues. The germline V gene has CDR1 LNHDA and CDR2 SQIVND (reference sequence). The CDR3 region is CASRTASGVTYNEQFF. The part of the CDR3 DNA that was read is TGTGCCAGTCGTACTGCTAGCGGGGTCACCTACAATGAG.

This clone was detected ten times or more. From the germline J gene comes the end of the CDR3, since the read stops 3 residues before it. The chain uses TRBV7-3 and TRBJ2-5, with D possibly matching TRBD2 (5 bases). Trimming left V 3 bases short and J 5 bases short, with 16 bases between. Per the germline V gene, CDR1 is SGHTA and CDR2 is FQGTGA. The length of the CDR3 is 15 residues. CDR3 DNA, as far as it was read: TGTGCCAGCAGCTTTAGGGTTAGCGAAGGGGAGACC. This codes for CASSFRVSEGET. The entire CDR3 protein is CASSFRVSEGETQYF.

This clone was observed at least ten times. The read falls 3 residues short of the CDR3 end, and the missing part is taken from the germline J gene. The chain is built from TRBV11-1 and TRBJ2-5; D remains ambiguous. CDR1 is SGHAT and CDR2 is FQDESV in the germline V gene (reference sequence). Trimming pared 2 bases from V and 0 bases from J, leaving 4 bases between. There are 13 residues in the CDR3. The CDR3 reads CASSLTDQETQYF. The part of the CDR3 DNA that was read is TGTGCCAGCAGCTTAACAGACCAAGAGACC.

This clone appeared a few times. The read ends 3 residues before the CDR3 terminus; that terminus is restored from the germline J gene. V gene TRBV18 combines with J gene TRBJ2-2; tentatively, D is TRBD1 (6 bases). The V end lost 4 bases, the J end lost 3 bases, and 9 bases lay between the germline ends. CDR1 is KGHSH and CDR2 is LQKENI in the germline V gene. CDR3 length: 14 residues. The covered CDR3 bases are TGTGCCAGCTCACGACGGACAGACACCGGGGAG. Its translation is CASSRRTDTGE. The whole CDR3 protein reads CASSRRTDTGELFF.

This clone was observed many times. Read sequence stops 3 residues before the CDR3 end, and the germline J gene provides the missing end. The genes are TRBV5-4 and TRBJ2-1, with a tentative D call TRBD1 (6 bases). Trimming removed 4 bases at V and 7 bases at J, with 18 bases between. Germline V gives CDR1 SGHNT, CDR2 YYREEE (reference sequence). This CDR3 region has 15 residues. The part of the CDR3 DNA that was read is TGTGCCAGCAGCCCCGCGAGAAGGCAGGGGAATGAG. It translates to CASSPARRQGNE. The full CDR3 reads CASSPARRQGNEQFF.

This clone was counted at least ten times. The CDR3 end falls 3 residues outside the read, so it is completed with the germline J gene. This rearrangement joins TRBV19 to TRBJ1-4; 9 bases agree with TRBD1. From germline, CDR1 is LNHDA and CDR2 SQIVND (reference sequence). The CDR3 contains 16 residues. With V trimmed by 6 bases and J by 8 bases, 13 bases remained unmatched. The sequenced CDR3 bases are TGTGCCAGTAGCACGCCGGGACAGGGTCTTCGAGAAAAA. It yields the protein CASSTPGQGLREK. The full CDR3 is CASSTPGQGLREKLFF.

At least ten counts were recorded for this clone. Incomplete CDR3 DNA: TGTGCCAGCAGATCCGGACTAGCGGGAGTAGAGGATACG. This codes for CASRSGLAGVEDT. The whole CDR3 sequence is CASRSGLAGVEDTQYF. The chain has TRBV5-4 and TRBJ2-3; 13 nucleotides line up with TRBD2. The sequenced fragment ends 3 residues before the CDR3 boundary, so the rest is inferred from the germline J gene. This CDR3 comprises 16 residues. Trimming removed 5 bases from V and 6 bases from J; junction bases left unmatched: 9. Germline assignment: CDR1 SGHNT and CDR2 YYREEE (reference sequence).

This clone appeared many times. Sequencing ends 3 residues short of the CDR3 end; the germline J gene provides the rest. The V and J genes are TRBV12-3 or TRBV12-4 and TRBJ1-6, with a tentative D call TRBD1 (6 bases). CDR3 length: 16 residues. Trimming took 6 bases from V and 7 from J, leaving 19 bases between them. The CDR3 is CASSEGGAVRNSPLHF. CDR3 DNA (partial): TGTGCCAGCAGCGAAGGGGGGGCAGTAAGGAATTCACCC.

For this clone: The read halts 3 residues ahead of the CDR3 end, with the missing end drawn from the germline J gene. The chain links TRBV6-1 to TRBJ1-4; D not resolved. This CDR3 contains 14 residues. The germline V gene has CDR1 MNHNS and CDR2 SASEGT. The part of the CDR3 DNA that was read is TGTGCCAGCAGTGAAGAGCAGGAGAATTCACCA. This translates into CASSEEQENSP. The full CDR3 is CASSEEQENSPLFF.

This clone appeared many times. The read ends 3 residues early relative to the CDR3; the germline J gene fills the gap. The chain links TRBV4-2 to TRBJ2-3; 7 nucleotides line up with TRBD2. The CDR3 has 14 amino acids. Unmatched junction bases numbered 3, after V lost 4 bases and J lost 2 bases. Per the germline V gene, CDR1 is LGHNA and CDR2 is YNFKEQ. This CDR3 reads CASSLLADTDTQYF. Incomplete CDR3 DNA: TGTGCCAGCAGCCTCCTAGCGGACACAGATACG.

At least ten counts were recorded for this clone. Coverage ceases 3 residues before the CDR3 finishes, and the germline J gene fills in the end. The genes are TRBV4-2 and TRBJ1-2; 8 bases agree with TRBD1. Germline V CDR1 and CDR2: LGHNA, YNFKEQ. CDR3 length: 16 residues. CDR3 loop: CASSRPPTGGQLEYTF. CDR3 bases read: TGTGCCAGCAGCCGTCCGCCAACAGGGGGTCAGCTTGAG.

There are many counts of this clone. The read is 3 residues too short to cover the CDR3 end, so that end is filled in from the germline J gene. The chain joins TRBV20-1 to TRBJ2-3; D gene ambiguous. The CDR3 runs to 15 residues. Deletions cut 4 bases from V and 2 bases from J, with 16 bases between. Per germline, CDR1 DFQATT and CDR2 SNEGSKA (reference sequence). The sequenced part of the CDR3 DNA is TGCAGTGCTACCCCCCTAGGCGAGATCACAGATACG. This encodes CSATPLGEITDT. In full, the CDR3 is CSATPLGEITDTQYF.

At least ten counts were recorded for this clone. Read sequence stops 3 residues before the CDR3 end, and the germline J gene provides the missing end. The chain recombines TRBV10-1 with TRBJ2-5, with 8 bases matching TRBD2. Germline V gene data show CDR1 as WNHNN and CDR2 as SYGVQD (reference sequence). The CDR3 length is 15 residues. The V segment lost 6 bases and the J segment 5 bases; nucleotides outside the gene matches: 11. The CDR3: CASSADWLAGETQYF. The part of the CDR3 DNA that was read is TGCGCCAGCAGCGCCGACTGGCTAGCGGGCGAGACC.

This clone was found many times. The observed sequence ends 3 residues before the CDR3 terminus, with the missing tail filled in from the germline J gene. The chain carries TRBV18 and TRBJ1-5; D unclear. The V end was cut by 6 bases, the J end by 5 bases, with 11 bases between. The CDR3 has 13 residues. The germline CDR1 and CDR2 sequences are KGHSH and LQKENI. Partial CDR3 DNA: TGTGCCAGCTCGCCCTTCGGGGATCAGCCC. Protein product: CASSPFGDQP. The CDR3 in its entirety is CASSPFGDQPQHF.

This clone was counted ten times or more. The read comes to an end 3 residues before the CDR3 does, leaving the germline J gene to fill in the end. The chain carries TRBV13 and TRBJ2-3; D gene unclear. Trimming removed 4 bases from V and 4 bases from J, with 12 bases in between. Looked up from germline, CDR1 is PRHDT and CDR2 is FYEKMQ (reference sequence). The CDR3 extends over 14 amino acids. This CDR3 reads CASSSSGRADTQYF. The covered CDR3 bases are TGTGCCAGCAGCTCCTCAGGCCGCGCAGATACG.

This clone was seen many times. CDR3 DNA (partial): TGTGCCAGCAGTGAAGCGCATACCGCGGTTACG. This sequence encodes CASSEAHTAVT. The complete CDR3 sequence is CASSEAHTAVTQYF. The rearrangement links TRBV2 to TRBJ2-3, with no clear D. Coverage ceases 3 residues before the CDR3 finishes, and the germline J gene fills in the end. The V gene's germline CDR1 is SNHLY and CDR2 FYNNEI. The CDR3 has 14 amino acids. Between the trimmed V and J ends, which lost 0 bases and 8 bases, there was a span of 12 bases.

This clone occurred many times. The read stops 3 residues short of the end of the CDR3; the missing end is completed from the germline J gene. The chain uses TRBV19 and TRBJ2-5; 7 bases line up with TRBD1. V lost 4 bases, J lost 5 bases, and 7 bases stayed unmatched. CDR1 is LNHDA and CDR2 is SQIVND in the germline V gene (reference sequence). This CDR3 is 14 amino acids long. CDR3 region: CASSRDSQRETQYF. CDR3 bases read: TGTGCCAGTAGTAGGGACAGCCAGCGGGAGACC.

The table lists this clone with many counts. The read halts 3 residues ahead of the CDR3 end, with the missing end drawn from the germline J gene. The rearrangement links TRBV28 to TRBJ2-5, with 14 bases that match TRBD2. Per germline, CDR1 MDHEN and CDR2 SYDVKM. Losses at the gene ends were 3 bases for V and 0 bases for J; bases not matched to a gene: 6. This CDR3 region has 18 residues. The CDR3 sequence: CASSFIRTSGRYQETQYF. CDR3 DNA, as far as it was read: TGTGCCAGCAGTTTTATACGGACTAGCGGGAGGTACCAAGAGACC.

Many counts were recorded for this clone. The observed sequence ends 3 residues before the CDR3 terminus, with the missing tail filled in from the germline J gene. The chain has TRBV30 and TRBJ1-1; D may be TRBD1 (5 bases). Germline V gene data show CDR1 as GTSNPN and CDR2 as SVGIG (reference sequence). Trimming cost V 2 bases and J 3 bases, with 16 bases left between them. The CDR3 has 15 amino acids. CDR3 region: CAWSPREWYDTEAFF. The CDR3 bases that were read are TGTGCCTGGAGTCCCAGGGAGTGGTACGACACTGAA.